A single TCR beta chain is shown here with its context. The data derive from a study of blood T cell repertoires in COVID-19. The CDR3 runs 16 residues. With V trimmed by 1 base and J by 3 bases, 6 bases remained unmatched. The germline gives CDR1 LGHNA, CDR2 YNFKEQ. Sequenced by immunoSEQ multiplex PCR; TCRdb stores in-frame clones only, minus some. The table lists 300,000 or so clones, approximately 90% of them singletons. This chain connects TRBV4-2 to TRBJ1-2, with TRBD1 matching 9 bases. This receptor was identified in a woman younger than 45 who had recovered from COVID-19. Sequencing used peripheral blood. DNA of the CDR3: TGTGCCAGCAGCCAAGTGGCACAGGGGGCGGACTATGGCTACACCTTC. Its protein product is CASSQVAQGADYGYTF.